This TCR beta chain was recovered during a study of tumor and adjacent non-tumor tissue in lung cancer. No cell sorting was done before RNA was extracted from the tissue. This CDR3 has 16 amino acids. V lost 2 bases to trimming and J lost 1 base, with 15 bases between them. Germline CDR1 SGHTA, CDR2 FQGNSA. This clonotype was seen more than once but under ten times. TCRbeta libraries were built with three rounds of nested PCR, modified from ARM-PCR. TCRdb fed the multiplex PCR reads into MiXCR, producing one record per CDR3 protein. The sample carries more than 85,000 distinct CDR3 sequences, about 66% recorded once.

The rearrangement joins TRBV7-2 to TRBJ2-7; the D gene is possibly TRBD2 (6 bases). This TCR was sampled from a man aged 65 to 85 with non-small cell lung cancer. The specimen sequenced was lung tumor tissue. DNA for the CDR3: TGTGCCAGCAGCTTACGAATAGGGCGGGAATCCTACGAGCAGTACTTC. Translating gives CASSLRIGRESYEQYF.